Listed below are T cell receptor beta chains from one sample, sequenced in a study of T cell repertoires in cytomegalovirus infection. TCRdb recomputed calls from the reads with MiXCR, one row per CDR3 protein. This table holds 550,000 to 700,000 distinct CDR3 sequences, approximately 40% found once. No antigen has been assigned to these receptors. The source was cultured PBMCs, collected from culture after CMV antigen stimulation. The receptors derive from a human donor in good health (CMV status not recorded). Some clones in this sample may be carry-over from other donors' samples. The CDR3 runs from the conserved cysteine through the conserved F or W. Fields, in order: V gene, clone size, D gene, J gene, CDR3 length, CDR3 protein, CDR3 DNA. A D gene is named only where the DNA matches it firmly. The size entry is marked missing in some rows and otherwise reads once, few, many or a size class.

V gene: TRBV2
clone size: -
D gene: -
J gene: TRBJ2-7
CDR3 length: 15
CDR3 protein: CASFLGASATYEQYF
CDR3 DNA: TGTGCCAGCTTCCTTGGGGCTAGCGCCACTTACGAGCAGTACTTC

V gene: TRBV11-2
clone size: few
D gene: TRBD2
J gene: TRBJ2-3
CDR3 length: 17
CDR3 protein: CASSLVTSGGATDTQYF
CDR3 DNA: TGTGCCAGCAGCTTAGTCACTAGCGGGGGGGCCACAGATACGCAGTATTTT

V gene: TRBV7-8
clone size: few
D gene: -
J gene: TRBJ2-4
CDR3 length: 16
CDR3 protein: CASSLFGGVAKNIQYF
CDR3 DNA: TGTGCCAGCAGCTTGTTTGGAGGGGTGGCCAAAAACATTCAGTACTTC

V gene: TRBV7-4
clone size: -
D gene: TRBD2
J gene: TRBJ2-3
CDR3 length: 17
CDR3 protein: CATPLGWGGESTDTQYF
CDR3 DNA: TGTGCCACCCCCCTTGGGTGGGGGGGGGAAAGCACAGATACGCAGTATTTT

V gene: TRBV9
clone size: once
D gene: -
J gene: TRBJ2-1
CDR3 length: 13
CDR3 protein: CASSRDFSNEQFF
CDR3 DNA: TGTGCCAGCAGCCGGGATTTCAGCAATGAGCAGTTCTTC

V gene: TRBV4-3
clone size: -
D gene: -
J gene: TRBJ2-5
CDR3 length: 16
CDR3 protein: CASSQDSWRTGETQYF
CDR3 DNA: TGCGCCAGCAGCCAAGATAGCTGGCGGACTGGCGAGACCCAGTACTTC

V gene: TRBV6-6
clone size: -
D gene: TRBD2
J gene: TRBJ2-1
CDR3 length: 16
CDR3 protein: CASSYRSGRAYNEQFF
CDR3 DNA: TGTGCCAGCAGTTACCGGTCCGGGAGGGCTTACAATGAGCAGTTCTTC

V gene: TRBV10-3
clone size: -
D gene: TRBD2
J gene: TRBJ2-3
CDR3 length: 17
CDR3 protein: CAISEPSTSGGADTQYF
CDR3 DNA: TGTGCCATCAGTGAGCCGTCGACTAGCGGGGGGGCTGATACGCAGTATTTT

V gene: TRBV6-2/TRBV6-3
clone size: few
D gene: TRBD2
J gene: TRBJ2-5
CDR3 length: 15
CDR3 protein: CASSYSAGGGETQYF
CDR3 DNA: TGTGCCAGCAGTTACTCAGCGGGAGGCGGTGAGACCCAGTACTTC

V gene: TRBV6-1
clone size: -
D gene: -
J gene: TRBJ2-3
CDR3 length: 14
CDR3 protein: CASGQSSSTDTQYF
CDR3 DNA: TGTGCCAGCGGCCAATCCTCTTCCACAGATACGCAGTATTTT

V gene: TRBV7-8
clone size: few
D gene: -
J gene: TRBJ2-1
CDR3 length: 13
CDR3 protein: CASSLGRDYEQFF
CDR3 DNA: TGTGCCAGCAGCTTAGGGAGGGACTATGAGCAGTTCTTC

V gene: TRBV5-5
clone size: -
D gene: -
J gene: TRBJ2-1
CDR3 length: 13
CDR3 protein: CASSYSRSIEQFF
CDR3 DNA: TGTGCCAGCAGCTACTCTCGGTCAATTGAGCAGTTCTTC

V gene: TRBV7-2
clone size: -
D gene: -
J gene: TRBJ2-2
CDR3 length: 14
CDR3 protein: CASRTTRVTGELFF
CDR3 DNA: TGTGCCAGCAGGACTACCCGGGTCACCGGGGAGCTGTTTTTT

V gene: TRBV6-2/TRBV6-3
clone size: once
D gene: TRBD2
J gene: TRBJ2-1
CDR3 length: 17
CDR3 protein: CASSHTSGRASENEQFF
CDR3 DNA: TGTGCCAGCAGTCACACTAGCGGGAGGGCCTCTGAGAATGAGCAGTTCTTC

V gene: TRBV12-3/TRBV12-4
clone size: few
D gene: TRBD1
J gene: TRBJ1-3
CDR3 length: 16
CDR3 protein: CASSPGVTGDGNTIYF
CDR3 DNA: TGTGCCAGCAGTCCCGGGGTCACAGGGGATGGAAACACCATATATTTT

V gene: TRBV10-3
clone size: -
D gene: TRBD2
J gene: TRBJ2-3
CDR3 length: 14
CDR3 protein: CAITQREDTDTQYF
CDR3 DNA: TGTGCCATCACCCAGCGGGAGGACACAGATACGCAGTATTTT

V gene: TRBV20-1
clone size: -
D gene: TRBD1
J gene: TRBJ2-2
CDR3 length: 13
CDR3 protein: CSARDRRTGELFF
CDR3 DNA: TGCAGTGCTCGGGACAGACGCACCGGGGAGCTGTTTTTT

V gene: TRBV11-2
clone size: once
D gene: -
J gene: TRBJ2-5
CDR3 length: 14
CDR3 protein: CASSREGVQETQYF
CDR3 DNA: TGTGCCAGCAGCCGAGAAGGGGTCCAAGAGACCCAGTACTTC

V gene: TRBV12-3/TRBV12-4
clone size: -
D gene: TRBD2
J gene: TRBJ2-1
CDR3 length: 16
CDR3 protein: CASSLRRLAGQGEQFF
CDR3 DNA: TGTGCCAGCAGTCTCCGGAGACTAGCGGGACAAGGGGAGCAGTTCTTC

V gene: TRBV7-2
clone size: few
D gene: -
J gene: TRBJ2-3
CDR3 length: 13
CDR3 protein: CASSAGPLGTQYF
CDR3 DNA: TGTGCCAGCAGCGCCGGACCCCTGGGTACGCAGTATTTT

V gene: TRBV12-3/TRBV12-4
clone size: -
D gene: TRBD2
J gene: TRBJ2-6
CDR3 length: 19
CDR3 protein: CASSLEGLAGESGANVLTF
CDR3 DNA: TGTGCCAGCAGTTTAGAGGGTCTAGCGGGGGAATCTGGGGCCAACGTCCTGACTTTC

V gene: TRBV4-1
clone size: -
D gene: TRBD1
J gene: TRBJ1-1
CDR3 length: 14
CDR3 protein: CASSHRQGGPEAFF
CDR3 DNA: TGCGCCAGCAGCCATCGCCAGGGGGGGCCTGAAGCTTTCTTT

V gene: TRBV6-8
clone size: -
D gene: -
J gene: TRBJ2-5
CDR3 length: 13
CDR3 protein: CASSIEGVQTQYF
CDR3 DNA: TGTGCCAGCAGTATCGAAGGGGTGCAGACCCAGTACTTC

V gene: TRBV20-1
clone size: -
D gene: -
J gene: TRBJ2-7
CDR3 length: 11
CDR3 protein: CSARGGTEQYF
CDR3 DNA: TGCAGTGCTAGAGGGGGAACCGAGCAGTACTTC

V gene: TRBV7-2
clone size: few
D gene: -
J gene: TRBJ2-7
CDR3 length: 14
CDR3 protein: CASSLRASAYEQYF
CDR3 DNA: TGTGCCAGCAGCTTAAGGGCATCCGCCTACGAGCAGTACTTC

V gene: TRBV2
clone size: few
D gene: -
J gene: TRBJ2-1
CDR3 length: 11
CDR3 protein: CASAVGAEQFF
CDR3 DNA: TGTGCCAGCGCGGTGGGGGCCGAGCAGTTCTTC